Given below is one T cell receptor beta chain in context. The sample holds many counts of this clonotype. Its antigen is not yet known. Qualities for individual bases were not recorded, and no much larger clone is one base off. This sample was included in a study of CD8 T cells in ankylosing spondylitis (dated by TCRdb to 2015 to 2018). For context, the study as a whole: T cell receptor beta repertoires were profiled in healthy donors and ankylosing spondylitis patients so that disease-linked TCR variants could be found. In total, the full study cohort was made up of 95 to 110 healthy donors and 25 to 30 ankylosing spondylitis patients. Peripheral blood was sampled, and synovial fluid was also collected from ankylosing spondylitis patients. Overall results and qualifications from the work: The disease-linked clones showed a CD8+ phenotype and occurred at relatively low frequencies in peripheral blood. The disease-linked clones were reported as significantly enriched in matched synovial fluid samples from ankylosing spondylitis patients. Blood from ankylosing spondylitis patients appeared to be characterized by a TCR beta motif made up of 8 or 9 highly homologous amino acid variants. Some motif variants had previously been reported in the synovial fluid and blood of reactive arthritis patients, which suggests shared mechanisms of disease initiation.

The germline V gene gives CDR1 as SGDLS and CDR2 as YYNGEE. V loses 3 bases at its end and J loses 7 bases; junction bases beyond the gene matches: 11. The CDR3 spans 16 residues, from the cysteine through the phenylalanine. The DNA shown is the 48-base CDR3, in frame from base 1. The listed sequencing device is Illumina HiSeq 2500. TCR beta libraries were prepared by quantitative 5'-RACE with molecular barcodes. As for how the authors treated the data: To identify disease-linked TCR variants, a new computational method was used, one built on a probabilistic model of VDJ rearrangement. TCRdb itself trimmed the public reads at Q25 with fastp, ran MiXCR and retained productive beta chains. Duplicate CDR3 protein sequences are folded into a single record with the most common DNA and genes. The V and J calls shown here were made by TCRdb, not taken from the authors' results. This sample gives tens of thousands of distinct CDR3 sequences in total; 2% to 3% of them show up just once. The top ten clonotypes cover 7% to 8% of the sample.

The chain links TRBV9 with TRBJ2-1, with 9 bases aligning to TRBD2. The receptor was isolated from a female donor with ankylosing spondylitis or in good health (not recorded which). Material for sequencing was blood, either unsorted or a sorted T cell fraction (not recorded which). The CDR3: CASSETPGLARNEQFF. The DNA is TGTGCCAGCAGCGAGACCCCGGGACTAGCTCGTAATGAGCAGTTCTTC.